These T cell receptor beta chains were read from a single sample in a study of blood T cells in healthy people across ages. MiXCR was run by TCRdb on the 5' RACE reads, yielding one entry per CDR3 protein. The top ten clones hold approximately 0.71% of a sample with fewer than 1,200,000 distinct CDR3 sequences, 20% to 25% of them seen once. These data were also filed under a second study, of T cells of mothers and their children.

Sequenced input: blood. The origin of the receptors is a girl under 10 years old in good health. CDR3s include the opening cysteine and the closing phenylalanine or tryptophan. A D gene is named only where the DNA matches it firmly. Some rows have no size entry. The others give once, few or many, or a class for an expanded clone.

J gene: TRBJ2-7; clone size: NA; D gene: NA; V gene: TRBV9; CDR3 DNA: TGTGCCAGCAGCCCAGCAGGGTACTCCTACGAGCAGTACTTC; CDR3 protein: CASSPAGYSYEQYF
J gene: TRBJ2-7; clone size: few; D gene: TRBD2; V gene: TRBV20-1; CDR3 DNA: TGCAGTGCTAGAGGACTAGCGGGGTCATCCTACGAGCAGTACTTC; CDR3 protein: CSARGLAGSSYEQYF
J gene: TRBJ1-3; clone size: NA; D gene: TRBD1; V gene: TRBV7-9; CDR3 DNA: TGTGCCAGCAGCTTAGGGGGGACAGTTGGAAACACCATATATTTT; CDR3 protein: CASSLGGTVGNTIYF
J gene: TRBJ2-3; clone size: many; D gene: NA; V gene: TRBV12-3/TRBV12-4; CDR3 DNA: TGTGCCAGCACATTGGGAGATACGCAGTATTTT; CDR3 protein: CASTLGDTQYF
J gene: TRBJ2-7; clone size: many; D gene: NA; V gene: TRBV18; CDR3 DNA: TGTGCCAGCTCACCAGGAGGGGGTTCCTACGAGCAGTACTTC; CDR3 protein: CASSPGGGSYEQYF
J gene: TRBJ1-5; clone size: NA; D gene: TRBD1; V gene: TRBV6-5; CDR3 DNA: TGTGTCAGCAGGACAGGGAGGGATCAGCCCCAGCATTTT; CDR3 protein: CVSRTGRDQPQHF
J gene: TRBJ2-2; clone size: NA; D gene: NA; V gene: TRBV5-1; CDR3 DNA: TGCGCCAGCAGCTTCGGCTTCCCGAACACCGGGGAGCTGTTTTTT; CDR3 protein: CASSFGFPNTGELFF
J gene: TRBJ2-6; clone size: few; D gene: NA; V gene: TRBV5-6; CDR3 DNA: TGTGCCAGCAGCTTGTTTCGACAGACCCTCTCTGGGGCCAACGTCCTGACTTTC; CDR3 protein: CASSLFRQTLSGANVLTF
J gene: TRBJ2-7; clone size: few; D gene: TRBD2; V gene: TRBV5-1; CDR3 DNA: TGCGCCAGCAGCTTGGTTACGGGAGGGGCCTACGAGCAGTACTTC; CDR3 protein: CASSLVTGGAYEQYF
J gene: TRBJ2-7; clone size: NA; D gene: NA; V gene: TRBV6-2/TRBV6-3; CDR3 DNA: TGTGCCAGCAGTTACTCGATAGTTCCCTCCTACGAGCAGTACTTC; CDR3 protein: CASSYSIVPSYEQYF
J gene: TRBJ2-1; clone size: NA; D gene: NA; V gene: TRBV28; CDR3 DNA: TGTGCCAGCAGTTTAAGGTCACAAGACAATGAGCAGTTCTTC; CDR3 protein: CASSLRSQDNEQFF
J gene: TRBJ2-3; clone size: NA; D gene: NA; V gene: TRBV12-3/TRBV12-4; CDR3 DNA: TGTGCCTCACAAGGGGGTGACACAGATACGCAGTATTTT; CDR3 protein: CASQGGDTDTQYF
J gene: TRBJ1-4; clone size: once; D gene: TRBD1; V gene: TRBV12-3/TRBV12-4; CDR3 DNA: TGTGCCAGCAGCCCTGACAGGGCCGCCGAAAAACTGTTTTTT; CDR3 protein: CASSPDRAAEKLFF
J gene: TRBJ2-7; clone size: NA; D gene: NA; V gene: TRBV6-2/TRBV6-3; CDR3 DNA: TGTGCCAGCCATACGCGCGACAGGACAACCTACGAGCAGTACTTC; CDR3 protein: CASHTRDRTTYEQYF
J gene: TRBJ2-7; clone size: NA; D gene: NA; V gene: TRBV11-1; CDR3 DNA: TGTGCCAGCAGTCCCACCTTATCGCAGAGCCACGAGCAGTACTTC; CDR3 protein: CASSPTLSQSHEQYF
J gene: TRBJ2-5; clone size: few; D gene: NA; V gene: TRBV12-3/TRBV12-4; CDR3 DNA: TGTGCCAGCACCCCCGGTCCGTACCAAGAGACCCAGTACTTC; CDR3 protein: CASTPGPYQETQYF
J gene: TRBJ2-1; clone size: NA; D gene: TRBD2; V gene: TRBV5-1; CDR3 DNA: TGCGCCAGCAGCTTGTCTAGCGGGAGTTTGGAACGGCGGTTCTTC; CDR3 protein: CASSLSSGSLERRFF
J gene: TRBJ2-5; clone size: few; D gene: NA; V gene: TRBV24-1; CDR3 DNA: TGTGCCACCAGTGATTTTATCGGGAGTCTCCTCCAAGAGACCCAGTACTTC; CDR3 protein: CATSDFIGSLLQETQYF
J gene: TRBJ1-2; clone size: few; D gene: NA; V gene: TRBV5-6; CDR3 DNA: TGTGCCAGCAGCTCGGGCGGGGGACCCTATGGCTACACCTTC; CDR3 protein: CASSSGGGPYGYTF
J gene: TRBJ2-1; clone size: NA; D gene: NA; V gene: TRBV29-1; CDR3 DNA: TGCAGCGCTGCGGGCGGGTTCTCGGCTAATGAGCAGTTCTTC; CDR3 protein: CSAAGGFSANEQFF
J gene: TRBJ2-1; clone size: NA; D gene: NA; V gene: TRBV7-2; CDR3 DNA: TGTGCCAGCAGCTTATTCTATAGCTCCTACAATGAGCAGTTCTTC; CDR3 protein: CASSLFYSSYNEQFF
J gene: TRBJ2-1; clone size: NA; D gene: NA; V gene: TRBV20-1; CDR3 DNA: TGCAGTGCTAGTTGGACCCAGGATGAGCAGTTCTTC; CDR3 protein: CSASWTQDEQFF
J gene: TRBJ2-5; clone size: NA; D gene: NA; V gene: TRBV20-1; CDR3 DNA: TGCAGTGCTAGAGCCCAGGGAAAGGAGACCCAGTACTTC; CDR3 protein: CSARAQGKETQYF
J gene: TRBJ2-7; clone size: few; D gene: NA; V gene: TRBV10-3; CDR3 DNA: TGTGCCATCAGTGAGCCCCCCCAGCGGCAGTACTTC; CDR3 protein: CAISEPPQRQYF
J gene: TRBJ2-1; clone size: NA; D gene: NA; V gene: TRBV4-1; CDR3 DNA: TGCGCCAGCAGCCACCCCGGGGGTAGCAGCTACAATGAGCAGTTCTTC; CDR3 protein: CASSHPGGSSYNEQFF
J gene: TRBJ2-7; clone size: few; D gene: TRBD1; V gene: TRBV9; CDR3 DNA: TGTGCCAGCAGCGTAGCTACAGAGGACAGGGGCCTGAACTCCTACGAGCAGTACTTC; CDR3 protein: CASSVATEDRGLNSYEQYF
J gene: TRBJ2-1; clone size: NA; D gene: NA; V gene: TRBV5-1; CDR3 DNA: TGCGCCAGCAGCTTTTCCGAAGTGTCCTACAATGAGCAGTTCTTC; CDR3 protein: CASSFSEVSYNEQFF
J gene: TRBJ2-7; clone size: NA; D gene: TRBD2; V gene: TRBV28; CDR3 DNA: TGTGCCAGCAGTTTAGCTAGCGGGGTTTCCTACGAGCAGTACTTC; CDR3 protein: CASSLASGVSYEQYF
J gene: TRBJ2-3; clone size: few; D gene: NA; V gene: TRBV20-1; CDR3 DNA: TGCAGTGCTACAGGATTCACAGATACGCAGTGTTTT; CDR3 protein: CSATGFTDTQCF
J gene: TRBJ2-7; clone size: NA; D gene: NA; V gene: TRBV10-3; CDR3 DNA: TGTGCCATCAGTGATCGGCTCACTAACGAGCAGTACTTC; CDR3 protein: CAISDRLTNEQYF
J gene: TRBJ1-4; clone size: few; D gene: NA; V gene: TRBV7-9; CDR3 DNA: TGTGCCAGCACGGAGGGATCTAATGAAAAACTGTTTTTT; CDR3 protein: CASTEGSNEKLFF
J gene: TRBJ2-2; clone size: NA; D gene: TRBD1; V gene: TRBV5-6; CDR3 DNA: TGTGCCAGCAGCGCGGACAGGGGGCGAAGAACCGGGGAGCTGTTTTTT; CDR3 protein: CASSADRGRRTGELFF
J gene: TRBJ2-7; clone size: NA; D gene: NA; V gene: TRBV29-1; CDR3 DNA: TGCAGCGCATACTCCTTCTACTACGAGCAGTACTTC; CDR3 protein: CSAYSFYYEQYF
J gene: TRBJ1-1; clone size: few; D gene: NA; V gene: TRBV20-1; CDR3 DNA: TGCAGTGCTAGACCGATTCTCATGAACACTGAAGCTTTCTTT; CDR3 protein: CSARPILMNTEAFF
J gene: TRBJ2-3; clone size: few; D gene: NA; V gene: TRBV20-1; CDR3 DNA: TGCAGTGCTAGAATTCCGGACACCACAGATACGCAGTATTTT; CDR3 protein: CSARIPDTTDTQYF
J gene: TRBJ1-5; clone size: once; D gene: NA; V gene: TRBV6-2/TRBV6-3; CDR3 DNA: TGTGCCAGCAGTTACGTCGGTGGCAATCAGCCCCAGCATTTT; CDR3 protein: CASSYVGGNQPQHF
J gene: TRBJ2-1; clone size: few; D gene: TRBD2; V gene: TRBV5-1; CDR3 DNA: TGCGCCAGCAGCTTGGATACTAGCGGGGAGCAGTTCTTC; CDR3 protein: CASSLDTSGEQFF
J gene: TRBJ1-4; clone size: NA; D gene: NA; V gene: TRBV27; CDR3 DNA: TGTGCCAGCAGTTTCGATGCGGCTCTAGAAAAACTGTTTTTT; CDR3 protein: CASSFDAALEKLFF
J gene: TRBJ1-2; clone size: NA; D gene: NA; V gene: TRBV7-9; CDR3 DNA: TGTGCCAGCAGCGAGCGTGAAGGCGGCCCGGGGGGCGGCTACACCTTC; CDR3 protein: CASSEREGGPGGGYTF
J gene: TRBJ2-5; clone size: NA; D gene: TRBD2; V gene: TRBV12-3/TRBV12-4; CDR3 DNA: TGTGCCAGCAGTTTAGCCCGCGGCGGGGGGGAAGAGACCCAGTACTTC; CDR3 protein: CASSLARGGGEETQYF
J gene: TRBJ2-5; clone size: NA; D gene: NA; V gene: TRBV12-3/TRBV12-4; CDR3 DNA: TGTGCCAGCAGTCAACTGGACAGTCCGTTAGAGACCCAGTACTTC; CDR3 protein: CASSQLDSPLETQYF
J gene: TRBJ2-1; clone size: NA; D gene: NA; V gene: TRBV20-1; CDR3 DNA: TGCAGTGCTAGCCCAGATGTAGACGGCGATGAGCAGTTCTTC; CDR3 protein: CSASPDVDGDEQFF
J gene: TRBJ2-7; clone size: few; D gene: NA; V gene: TRBV28; CDR3 DNA: TGTGCCAGCAGTTTACCCTTTGAGGGAAAATACGAGCAGTACTTC; CDR3 protein: CASSLPFEGKYEQYF
J gene: TRBJ1-5; clone size: few; D gene: TRBD1; V gene: TRBV24-1; CDR3 DNA: TGTGCCACCAGTGAAGGACCTAGGGGGCGTTTTGCATGGTCGGCTTCCCAGCATTTT; CDR3 protein: CATSEGPRGRFAWSASQHF
J gene: TRBJ1-1; clone size: few; D gene: NA; V gene: TRBV29-1; CDR3 DNA: TGCAGCGTTGTCCCTGGCCTACAGGAGAACGTGAACACTGAAGCTTTCTTT; CDR3 protein: CSVVPGLQENVNTEAFF
J gene: TRBJ2-5; clone size: few; D gene: NA; V gene: TRBV4-1; CDR3 DNA: TGCGCCAGCAGCCAAGAGGAGGCTAGTATGGAGACCCAGTACTTC; CDR3 protein: CASSQEEASMETQYF
J gene: TRBJ1-1; clone size: once; D gene: TRBD1; V gene: TRBV12-3/TRBV12-4; CDR3 DNA: TGTGCCAGCAGGACAGGGTTGGCCACTGAAGCTTTCTTT; CDR3 protein: CASRTGLATEAFF
J gene: TRBJ2-1; clone size: NA; D gene: TRBD2; V gene: TRBV24-1; CDR3 DNA: TGTGCCACCAGTCCTTGGGGGGCGGGAGGGCCGATCGATGAGCAGTTCTTC; CDR3 protein: CATSPWGAGGPIDEQFF
J gene: TRBJ2-1; clone size: few; D gene: TRBD1; V gene: TRBV24-1; CDR3 DNA: TGTGCCACCAGTGACACATGGGACAGGGGTTCCGGGCAGTTCTTC; CDR3 protein: CATSDTWDRGSGQFF
J gene: TRBJ1-2; clone size: NA; D gene: NA; V gene: TRBV7-9; CDR3 DNA: TGTGCCAGCACCAACACAGGGAGTGACTATGGCTACACCTTC; CDR3 protein: CASTNTGSDYGYTF